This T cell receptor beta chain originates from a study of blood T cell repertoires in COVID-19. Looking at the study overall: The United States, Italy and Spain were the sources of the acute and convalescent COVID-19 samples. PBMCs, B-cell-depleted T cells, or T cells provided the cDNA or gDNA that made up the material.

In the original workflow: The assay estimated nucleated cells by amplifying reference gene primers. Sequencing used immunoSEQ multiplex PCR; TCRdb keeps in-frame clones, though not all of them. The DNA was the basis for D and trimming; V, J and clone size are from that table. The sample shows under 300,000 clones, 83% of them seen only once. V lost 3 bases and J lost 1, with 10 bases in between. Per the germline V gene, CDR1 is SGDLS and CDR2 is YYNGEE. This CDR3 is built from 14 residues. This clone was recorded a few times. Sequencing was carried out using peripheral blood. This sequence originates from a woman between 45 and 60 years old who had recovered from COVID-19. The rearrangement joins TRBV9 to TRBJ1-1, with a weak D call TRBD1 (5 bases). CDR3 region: CASSEQGSNTEAFF. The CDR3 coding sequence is TGTGCCAGCAGCGAGCAGGGATCGAACACTGAAGCTTTCTTT.